This TCR beta chain was documented in a study of T-cell reconstitution after alpha-beta-depleted transplantation in children. The CDR3 totals 17 residues. The V end lost 1 base, the J end lost 3 bases, and 18 bases lay between the germline ends. Germline-derived CDR1 and CDR2 are SGHAT and FQDESV (reference sequence). Using unique molecular identifiers, the investigators prepared the TCRbeta library. MiXCR was run by TCRdb on the PCR reads, yielding one entry per CDR3 protein. The profile covers roughly 790,000 distinct CDR3 sequences, with approximately 15% appearing a single time and 5% taken by the ten largest.

The rearrangement uses TRBV11-1 and TRBJ2-5; perhaps TRBD1 as D (6 bases). This sample comprised PBMCs, mostly from graft donor cells, obtained 360 days after TCRalphabeta/CD19-depleted stem cell transplant. The clonotype originates from a male patient between 5 and 17 years old who had a stem cell transplant for acute lymphoblastic leukemia, so the T cells may come from the graft donor. The CDR3 sequence is CASSLGTAPRAEETQYF. CDR3 DNA: TGTGCCAGCAGCTTAGGGACAGCTCCGAGGGCGGAAGAGACCCAGTACTTC.